Each of the 7 T cell receptor beta chains below was sequenced from the same sample in a study of shared clonotypes between healthy human individuals. Using immunoSEQ multiplex PCR, the repertoire was profiled, and TCRdb retains in-frame clones only, with some absent. The data show 90,000 to 130,000 clones, with about 70% seen just once and almost 25% held by the top ten. Sequencing input: memory CD8+ T cells sorted from blood. The subset here: CD45RO+ cells pooled with CCR7-negative TemRA cells. The receptors originated from a woman younger than 45 in good health.

The chain uses TRBV4-2 and TRBJ2-7; D might be TRBD2 (5 bases). V lost 4 bases and J 6 bases, leaving 22 bases between the germline ends. The CDR3 is 16 residues long. Germline CDR1 and CDR2: LGHNA and YNFKEQ. The CDR3 region is CASSPHRLYFSSEQYF. The CDR3 DNA sequence: TGTGCCAGCAGCCCGCATCGACTATATTTTTCGTCCGAGCAGTACTTC.

There are many counts of this clone. This chain links TRBV6-6 with TRBJ1-2; D gene uncertain. Deletions cut 0 bases from V and 4 bases from J, with 15 bases between. Germline lookup yields CDR1 MNHNY and CDR2 SVGAGI (reference sequence). This CDR3 has 16 amino acids. DNA for the CDR3: TGTGCCAGCAGTTACTCTTTCCCGGGAGTTGGCTATGGCTACACCTTC. It codes for CASSYSFPGVGYGYTF.

In this sample, this clone turned up many times. This rearrangement joins TRBV7-8 to TRBJ2-5; 11 bases are a match to TRBD1. The DNA end lines up better with TRBJ2-7; the J call may be wrong. This CDR3 is 15 amino acids long. The germline V gene encodes CDR1 SGHVS and CDR2 FQNEAQ. The CDR3 protein is CASRKDRGPQDEQYF. CDR3 coding DNA: TGTGCCAGCAGGAAGGACAGGGGGCCGCAGGACGAGCAGTACTTC.

This sequence joins TRBV5-1 and TRBJ2-7; D is uncertain. Looked up from germline, CDR1 is SGHRS and CDR2 is YFSETQ. V was cut by 0 bases and J by 1 base, with 11 bases left in between. The CDR3 is made up of 15 amino acids. Written as DNA, the CDR3 is TGCGCCAGCAGCTTGGGTATAGGTGGGTCCTACGAGCAGTACTTC. Translated, it gives CASSLGIGGSYEQYF.

The V gene is TRBV27, the J gene TRBJ2-1; weak D call: TRBD2 (5 bases). Germline CDR1 reads MNHEY; CDR2 reads SMNVEV (reference sequence). The V end lost 6 bases, the J end lost 6 bases, and 18 bases lay between the germline ends. The CDR3 has 15 residues. The CDR3: CASSNFGVSGNEQFF. Written as DNA, the CDR3 is TGTGCCAGCAGCAATTTCGGGGTTAGTGGCAATGAGCAGTTCTTC.

With respect to this clone: A far bigger clonotype differs at one base, so this is likely a read error. The chain uses TRBV11-3 and TRBJ1-1; the D is unclear. From germline, CDR1 is SGHNT and CDR2 YENEEA. This CDR3 is built from 12 residues. Here the CDR3 reads CAGSLVWSEAFF. The CDR3 coding sequence is TGTGCCGGCAGCTTAGTATGGTCTGAAGCTTTCTTT.

The CDR3 protein is CASSQDMENTEAFF. Written as DNA, the CDR3 is TGTGCCAGCAGCCAAGATATGGAGAACACTGAAGCTTTCTTT. The chain combines TRBV7-8 with TRBJ1-1, with D uncertain. Per germline, CDR1 SGHVS and CDR2 FQNEAQ. Trimming removed 5 bases at V and 1 base at J, with 11 bases between. The CDR3 runs to 14 residues.